This entry lists 6 T cell receptor beta chains sequenced from one sample in a study of blood T cell repertoires in COVID-19. Data came from immunoSEQ multiplex PCR; TCRdb stores just in-frame clones and leaves some out. In the table there are approximately 280,000 clones, over 85% of which are singletons. The sequenced sample was PBMCs or T cells enriched from blood (not recorded which). All receptors derive from an older woman who had recovered from COVID-19.

This clone was detected only once. This chain links TRBV10-1 with TRBJ2-2; TRBD2 matches at 11 bases. Trimming took 7 bases from V and 0 from J; bases not matched to a gene: 7. There are 17 residues in the CDR3. Germline-derived CDR1 and CDR2 are WNHNN and SYGVQD (reference sequence). CDR3 loop: CASKPGLADTNTGELFF. The DNA of the CDR3 is TGCGCCAGCAAACCGGGACTAGCGGATACGAACACCGGGGAGCTGTTTTTT.

For the CDR3, the DNA is TGTGCCAGCTCACCATCGCTCCTCGACAGCCAGAACACTGAAGCTTTCTTT. Its translation: CASSPSLLDSQNTEAFF. This sequence joins TRBV18 and TRBJ1-1, with a possible D match to TRBD1 (5 bases). Deletions cut 2 bases from V and 1 base from J, with 17 bases between. There are 17 residues in the CDR3. From germline, CDR1 is KGHSH and CDR2 LQKENI. Full variable domain (missing parts from reference TRBV18 and TRBJ1-1): NAGVMQNPRHLVRRRGQEARLRCSPMKGHSHVYWYRQLPEEGLKFMVYLQKENIIDESGMPKERFSAEFPKEGPSILRIQQVVRGDSAAYFCASSPSLLDSQNTEAFFGQGTRLTVV.

The rearrangement links TRBV9 to TRBJ2-3, with a tentative D call TRBD1 (5 bases). Germline V gene lookup returns CDR1 SGDLS and CDR2 YYNGEE. V was shortened by 0 bases and J by 4 bases, with 9 bases between the two germline ends. This CDR3 is built from 14 residues. The CDR3 DNA sequence: TGTGCCAGCAGCGTAGGGGGCAAACCAGATACGCAGTATTTT. Translated: CASSVGGKPDTQYF.

This clone was observed once. V gene TRBV30 combines with J gene TRBJ1-1; weak D call: TRBD1 (5 bases). From germline, CDR1 is GTSNPN and CDR2 SVGIG (reference sequence). The V end lost 4 bases, the J end lost 5 bases, and 11 bases lay between the germline ends. The CDR3 sequence is 12 residues long. This CDR3 is CAWNGGGTEAFF. The CDR3 coding sequence is TGTGCCTGGAATGGGGGGGGGACTGAAGCTTTCTTT.

The CDR3 DNA is TGTGCCAGTACCTTAGACAGGGGCCCTGGAAACACCATATATTTT. Its translation: CASTLDRGPGNTIYF. The V and J genes are TRBV19 and TRBJ1-3, with TRBD1 matching 8 bases. The CDR3 is 15 residues long. V gave up 7 bases and J gave up 2 bases; unmatched junction bases: 7. The germline gives CDR1 LNHDA, CDR2 SQIVND (reference sequence).

This clone was found once. The V gene is TRBV2, the J gene TRBJ1-1; 7 nucleotides line up with TRBD1. The trim removed 8 bases at V and 1 base at J, leaving 7 bases unmatched. This CDR3 is built from 14 residues. Per germline, CDR1 SNHLY and CDR2 FYNNEI. CDR3 residues: CASSIWDRNTEAFF. CDR3 coding DNA: TGTGCCAGCTCTATCTGGGACAGGAACACTGAAGCTTTCTTT. The full variable domain, in which reference TRBV2 and TRBJ1-1 provide the parts outside the CDR3, is EPEVTQTPSHQVTQMGQEVILRCVPISNHLYFYWYRQILGQKVEFLVSFYNNEISEKSEIFDDQFSVERPDGSNFTLKIRSTKLEDSAMYFCASSIWDRNTEAFFGQGTRLTVV.